The entry below gives a single T cell receptor beta chain sequence along with its context. Its antigen is as yet unknown. CDR3 length: 15 amino acids. Trimming took 3 bases from V and 6 from J; bases not matched to a gene: 10. Germline V gene lookup returns CDR1 MNHEY and CDR2 SMNVEV (reference sequence). Using immunoSEQ multiplex PCR, the repertoire was profiled, and TCRdb retains in-frame clones only, with some absent. This table holds about 550,000 clones, 95% to 96% found once. CD8 cells classed as naive were CD45RO-negative and positively selected for CCR7, excluding terminally differentiated effector memory CD45RA+ cells. This sample stems from a study of shared clonotypes between healthy human individuals. Overall study context: Three plates were used per donor for CD4 naive, three for CD4 memory, two for CD8 naive and one for CD8 memory. The study, taken as a whole, reports: The sampled material consisted only of blood, and tissue repertoires are likely to differ. Non-shared clonotypes displayed generation probabilities falling below those of clonotypes present in all four donors.

The sample consisted of naive CD8+ T cells sorted from blood. This receptor was obtained from a woman under 40 in good health. This rearrangement joins TRBV27 to TRBJ2-7; 8 bases align to TRBD2. The CDR3 protein is CASSFVSGGGREQYF. The CDR3 region has the DNA TGTGCCAGCAGTTTCGTCTCGGGGGGGGGACGCGAGCAGTACTTC.